The 14 T cell receptor beta chains given below trace back to one sample, sequenced in a study of shared clonotypes between healthy human individuals. Libraries were prepared by immunoSEQ multiplex PCR; TCRdb keeps only in-frame clonotypes and omits some of them. The sample has approximately 2.1 million clones; 80% to 95% are singletons. The sample consisted of naive CD4+ T cells from PBMCs. Subset indicated: CD45RA+ positively selected. The receptors were gathered from a man aged 18 to 30 in good health. Some clones in this sample may be carry-over from other donors' samples.

The J gene is TRBJ2-7, the V gene TRBV21-1; TRBD1 is taken as the D call from the table, unchecked against the DNA. TRBV21-1 is noted as a pseudogene. The CDR3 runs to 14 residues. CDR3 DNA sequence: TGTGCCAGCAGCAAAGTGGGCAGGGCATCGGAGCAGTACTTC. This encodes CASSKVGRASEQYF.

V is TRBV7-9 and J is TRBJ1-5, with TRBD1 matching 8 bases. V shed 5 bases and J 2 bases; nucleotides not matched to a gene: 8. Germline loops: CDR1 SEHNR, CDR2 FQNEAQ (reference sequence). The CDR3 has 16 amino acids. The DNA for the CDR3 is TGTGCCAGCAGCGAGCCAGGGGGCGCGGGCAATCAGCCCCAGCATTTT. Its translation is CASSEPGGAGNQPQHF.

V is TRBV5-4 and J is TRBJ2-5, with a weak D call TRBD1 (6 bases). Trimming stripped 4 bases from V and 4 bases from J, with 11 bases between. Germline CDR1 SGHNT, CDR2 YYREEE (reference sequence). The CDR3 totals 13 residues. In nucleotides, the CDR3 is TGTGCCAGCAGCCTCTCGACAGGAGAGACCCAGTACTTC. Residues: CASSLSTGETQYF.

The V and J genes are TRBV18 and TRBJ2-3; D is tentatively TRBD1 or TRBD2 (5 bases each). The V and J ends lost 3 bases and 6 bases respectively, with 19 bases between them. The V gene's germline CDR1 is KGHSH and CDR2 LQKENI. This CDR3 comprises 16 residues. CDR3 region: CASSPPGTPFRDTQYF. The CDR3 DNA reads as TGTGCCAGCTCACCTCCAGGGACCCCCTTTAGGGATACGCAGTATTTT.

This chain uses TRBV7-2 with TRBJ1-3; tentative D call: TRBD1 (5 bases). The CDR3 sequence is 13 residues long. V lost 2 bases, J lost 4 bases, and 6 bases lay in between. The germline V gene has CDR1 SGHTA and CDR2 FQGNSA. In DNA, the CDR3 is TGTGCCAGCAGCTTAAACAGGGGAAACACCATATATTTT. This encodes CASSLNRGNTIYF.

On this clone: Other DNA sequences of this sample code for an identical CDR3. The V and J genes are TRBV18 and TRBJ2-3; the D gene is possibly TRBD2 (6 bases). The CDR3 sequence is 14 residues long. Germline values: CDR1 KGHSH, CDR2 LQKENI. V dropped 2 bases and J dropped 4 bases, with 10 bases sitting between them. The CDR3 nucleotides read TGTGCCAGCTCACCATTGGAGGGGCCAGATACGCAGTATTTT. Amino acid sequence: CASSPLEGPDTQYF.

This clone was found once. V and J are TRBV2 and TRBJ1-5; D call uncertain. Per germline, CDR1 SNHLY and CDR2 FYNNEI. This CDR3 spans 14 amino acids. The V end was cut by 4 bases, the J end by 1 base, with 8 bases between. For the CDR3, the DNA is TGTGCCAGCAGTGCTCTACTCAGCAATCAGCCCCAGCATTTT. Encoded protein: CASSALLSNQPQHF.

This chain links TRBV5-1 with TRBJ1-1; D possibly corresponds to TRBD1 (5 bases). There are 15 residues in the CDR3. V was cut by 5 bases and J by 4 bases, with 18 bases left in between. Per germline, CDR1 SGHRS and CDR2 YFSETQ. In DNA form, the CDR3 reads TGCGCCAGCAGGGAAGTTCCACCAGGGTTCACTGAAGCTTTCTTT. The encoded protein is CASREVPPGFTEAFF.

Notes on this clone: Other DNA sequences from this sample encode an identical CDR3 as well. This sequence joins TRBV5-1 and TRBJ2-7, with 9 bases that match TRBD1. Unmatched junction bases numbered 4, after V lost 5 bases and J lost 1 base. The CDR3 has 14 residues. Germline V gives CDR1 SGHRS, CDR2 YFSETQ. CDR3 in DNA: TGCGCCAGCAGAACCGGGACAGGGTCCTACGAGCAGTACTTC. It is translated as CASRTGTGSYEQYF.

The CDR3 sequence: CASSLSGQKATNEKLFF. Here the CDR3 DNA reads TGTGCCAGCAGCTTGTCTGGCCAAAAGGCGACTAATGAAAAACTGTTTTTT. The chain carries TRBV5-4 and TRBJ1-4; D unresolved. The CDR3 sequence is 17 residues long. The V gene lost 1 base and the J gene lost 2 bases, with 15 bases spanning the gap. Germline V gene sequence: CDR1 SGHNT, CDR2 YYREEE (reference sequence).

The CDR3 reads CASSGGVRGTQYF. CDR3 DNA: TGTGCCAGCAGTGGGGGCGTTAGGGGGACCCAGTACTTC. The genes are TRBV2 and TRBJ2-5, with D tentatively TRBD1 (5 bases). CDR3 length: 13 amino acids. V lost 4 bases and J lost 7, with 13 bases in between. Germline CDR1 reads SNHLY; CDR2 reads FYNNEI.

The chain is built from TRBV28 and TRBJ2-6; D is possibly TRBD1 (5 bases). This CDR3 contains 21 residues. Trimming pared 3 bases from V and 0 bases from J, leaving 24 bases between. Germline V gene sequence: CDR1 MDHEN, CDR2 SYDVKM. CDR3 sequence: CASSLGQVSLLWDSGANVLTF. DNA for the CDR3: TGTGCCAGCAGTTTGGGGCAGGTCTCGCTCCTTTGGGACTCTGGGGCCAACGTCCTGACTTTC. Based on the CDR3 plus reference TRBV28 and TRBJ2-6, the full variable domain is DVKVTQSSRYLVKRTGEKVFLECVQDMDHENMFWYRQDPGLGLRLIYFSYDVKMKEKGDIPEGYSVSREKKERFSLILESASTNQTSMYLCASSLGQVSLLWDSGANVLTFGAGSRLTVL.

J is TRBJ2-2 and V is TRBV28; D perhaps matches TRBD1 (5 bases). Trimming removed 6 bases at V and 5 bases at J, with 22 bases between. Germline loops: CDR1 MDHEN, CDR2 SYDVKM. CDR3 size: 17 residues. CDR3 bases: TGTGCCAGCAGCCTCACAATGGACACCCGGAGAACCGGGGAGCTGTTTTTT. It specifies CASSLTMDTRRTGELFF.

The chain recombines TRBV5-6 with TRBJ2-5, with TRBD1 as a possible D gene (6 bases). The germline CDR1 and CDR2 sequences are SGHDT and YYEEEE. The CDR3 is 14 residues long. Trimming took off 4 bases at V and 5 bases at J, with 15 bases between the two ends. CDR3 loop: CASSPGWGRETQYF. The DNA of the CDR3 is TGTGCCAGCAGCCCCGGTTGGGGGCGCGAGACCCAGTACTTC.